This T cell receptor (beta chain) was found in a study of T cells in localized non-small cell lung cancer. Findings of the study overall: A single tumor region was sequenced, leaving heterogeneity possible. T cell clonality was highest in uninvolved adjacent lung, above tumor. Median detection of top 100 tumor clones in adjacent lung was about 60 clones. Overall survival was longer when the density of T cells in the blood was higher.

To note about this clone: Its antigen is as yet unknown.

Here immunoSEQ multiplex PCR was the method, and the copy in TCRdb shows in-frame clones only, minus some. The sample shows about 48,000 clones, roughly 80% of them seen only once. The CDR3 totals 15 residues. Germline lookup yields CDR1 SGHAT and CDR2 FQNNGV. V was clipped by 5 bases and J by 5 bases; unmatched bases: 7. The chain is built from TRBV11-2 and TRBJ2-5; 11 nucleotides line up with TRBD1. The TCR sequence derives from a man aged 40 to 70 with stage I squamous cell lung carcinoma. Material: peripheral blood, obtained before any cancer treatment. Here the CDR3 DNA reads TGTGCCAGCAGCGCCGGGACAGGGGGTATGGAGACCCAGTACTTC. Translating gives CASSAGTGGMETQYF. The whole variable domain, remainder taken from reference TRBV11-2 and TRBJ2-5, is EAGVAQSPRYKIIEKRQSVAFWCNPISGHATLYWYQQILGQGPKLLIQFQNNGVVDDSQLPKDRFSAERLKGVDSTLKIQPAKLEDSAVYLCASSAGTGGMETQYFGPGTRLLVL.